Here is one T cell receptor beta chain with its context. Its antigen is undetermined. Trimming took off 3 bases at V and 2 bases at J, with 7 bases between the two ends. The CDR3 has 13 residues. Germline V gene lookup returns CDR1 SGHRS and CDR2 YFSETQ. TCR alpha and TCR beta cDNA libraries with sample barcodes and UMIs came from 5'RACE using constant-segment primers. TCRdb re-derived calls from the 5' RACE reads in MiXCR, one entry per CDR3 protein. The sample includes some 450,000 distinct CDR3 sequences, approximately 18% seen only once; the top ten take roughly 21%. These data originate in a study of T-cell memory formation after mild COVID-19. The study's findings and limits: Mostly located in CM and EM were contracting CD4+ clones, with contracting CD8+ clones located in EMRA. Cross-reactive memory apparently joined, as some responding clones appeared in pre-infection memory.

The chain carries TRBV5-1 and TRBJ2-3; no firm D call. The sequencing sample was made of PBMCs or a T cell subset sorted from them (not recorded which). This TCR was sampled from a man aged 18 to 30 who had mild COVID-19 (a few samples of this study predate the infection). Cell type and time point are not known. In DNA form, the CDR3 reads TGCGCCAGCAGCTGGCAGGACACAGATACGCAGTATTTT. As protein: CASSWQDTDTQYF.